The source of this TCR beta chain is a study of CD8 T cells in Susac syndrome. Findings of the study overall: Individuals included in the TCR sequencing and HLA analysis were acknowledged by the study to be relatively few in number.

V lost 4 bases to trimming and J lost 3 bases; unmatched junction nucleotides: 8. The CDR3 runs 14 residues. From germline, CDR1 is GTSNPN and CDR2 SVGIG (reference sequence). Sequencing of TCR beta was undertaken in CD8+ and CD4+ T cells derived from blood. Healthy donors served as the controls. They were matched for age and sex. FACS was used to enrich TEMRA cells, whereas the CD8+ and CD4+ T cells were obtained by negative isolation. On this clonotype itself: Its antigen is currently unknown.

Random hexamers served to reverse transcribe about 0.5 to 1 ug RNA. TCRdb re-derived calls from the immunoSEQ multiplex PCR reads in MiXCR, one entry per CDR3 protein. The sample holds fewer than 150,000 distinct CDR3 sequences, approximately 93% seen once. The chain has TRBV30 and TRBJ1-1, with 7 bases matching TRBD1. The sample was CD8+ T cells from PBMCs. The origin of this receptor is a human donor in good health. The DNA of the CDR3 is TGTGCCTGGAAATTGGTTCAGGGGGACACTGAAGCTTTCTTT. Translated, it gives CAWKLVQGDTEAFF.